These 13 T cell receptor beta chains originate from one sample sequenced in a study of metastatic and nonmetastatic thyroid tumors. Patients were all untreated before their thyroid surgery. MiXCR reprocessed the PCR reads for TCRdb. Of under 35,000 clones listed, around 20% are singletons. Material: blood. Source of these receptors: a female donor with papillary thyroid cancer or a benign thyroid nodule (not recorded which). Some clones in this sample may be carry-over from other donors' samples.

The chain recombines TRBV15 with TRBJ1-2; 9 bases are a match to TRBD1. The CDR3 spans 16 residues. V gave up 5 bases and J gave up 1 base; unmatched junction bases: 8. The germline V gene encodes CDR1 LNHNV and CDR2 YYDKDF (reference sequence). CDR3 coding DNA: TGTGCCACCAGCTATACAGGGGGCGAAATTAACTATGGCTACACCTTC. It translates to CATSYTGGEINYGYTF.

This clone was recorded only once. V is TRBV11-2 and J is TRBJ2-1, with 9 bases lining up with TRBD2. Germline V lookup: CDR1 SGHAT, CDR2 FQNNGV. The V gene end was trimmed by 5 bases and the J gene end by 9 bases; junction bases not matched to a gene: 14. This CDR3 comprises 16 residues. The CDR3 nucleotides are TGTGCCAGCAGCACCGTGGCGGGAGGGCCCTCCTGTGAGCAGTTCTTC. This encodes CASSTVAGGPSCEQFF.

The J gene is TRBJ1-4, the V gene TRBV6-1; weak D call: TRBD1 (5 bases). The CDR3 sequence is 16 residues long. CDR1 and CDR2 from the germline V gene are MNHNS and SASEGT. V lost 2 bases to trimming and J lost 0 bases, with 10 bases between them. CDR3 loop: CASSEQGAATNEKLFF. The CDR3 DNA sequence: TGTGCCAGCAGTGAACAGGGCGCCGCAACTAATGAAAAACTGTTTTTT.

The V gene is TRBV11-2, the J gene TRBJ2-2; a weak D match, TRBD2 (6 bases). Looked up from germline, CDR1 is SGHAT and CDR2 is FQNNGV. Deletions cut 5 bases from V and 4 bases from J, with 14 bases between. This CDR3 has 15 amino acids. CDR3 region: CASSPLAVSTGELFF. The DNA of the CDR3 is TGTGCCAGCAGCCCCTTAGCGGTGTCCACCGGGGAGCTGTTTTTT.

CDR3 in DNA: TGCGCCAGCAGCTTGTTAGGGGACTACGAGCAGTACTTC. Protein product: CASSLLGDYEQYF. V is TRBV5-1 and J is TRBJ2-7, with a possible D match to TRBD1 (5 bases). The V end lost 1 base, the J end lost 3 bases, and 8 bases lay between the germline ends. This CDR3 region has 13 residues. In germline, CDR1 is SGHRS, CDR2 YFSETQ.

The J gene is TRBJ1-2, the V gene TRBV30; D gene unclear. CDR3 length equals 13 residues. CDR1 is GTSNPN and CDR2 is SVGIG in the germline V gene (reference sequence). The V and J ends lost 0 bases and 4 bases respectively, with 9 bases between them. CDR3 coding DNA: TGTGCCTGGAGTGTGGAATGGGCCTATGGCTACACCTTC. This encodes CAWSVEWAYGYTF.

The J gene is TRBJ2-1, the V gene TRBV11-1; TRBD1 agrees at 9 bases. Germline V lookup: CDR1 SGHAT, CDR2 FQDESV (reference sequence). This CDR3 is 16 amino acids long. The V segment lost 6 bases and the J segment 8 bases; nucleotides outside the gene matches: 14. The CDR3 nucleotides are TGTGCCAGCAGACAGTCCCGGGACAGGGTTTGGGATGAGCAGTTCTTC. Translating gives CASRQSRDRVWDEQFF. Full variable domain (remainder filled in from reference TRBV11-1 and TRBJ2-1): EAEVAQSPRYKITEKSQAVAFWCDPISGHATLYWYRQILGQGPELLVQFQDESVVDDSQLPKDRFSAERLKGVDSTLKIQPAELGDSAMYLCASRQSRDRVWDEQFFGPGTRLTVL.

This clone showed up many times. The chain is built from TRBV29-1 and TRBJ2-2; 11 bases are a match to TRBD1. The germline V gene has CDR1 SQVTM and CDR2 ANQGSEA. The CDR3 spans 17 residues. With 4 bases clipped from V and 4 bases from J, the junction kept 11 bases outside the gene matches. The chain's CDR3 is CSVVGDPGQGVTGELFF. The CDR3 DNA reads TGCAGCGTTGTCGGGGATCCGGGACAGGGGGTCACCGGGGAGCTGTTTTTT.

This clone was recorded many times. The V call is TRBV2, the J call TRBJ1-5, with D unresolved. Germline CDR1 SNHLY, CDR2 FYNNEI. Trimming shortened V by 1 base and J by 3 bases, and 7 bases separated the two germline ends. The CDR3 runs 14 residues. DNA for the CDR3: TGTGCCAGCAGTGAAGGTGTGAACAATCAGCCCCAGCATTTT. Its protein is CASSEGVNNQPQHF.

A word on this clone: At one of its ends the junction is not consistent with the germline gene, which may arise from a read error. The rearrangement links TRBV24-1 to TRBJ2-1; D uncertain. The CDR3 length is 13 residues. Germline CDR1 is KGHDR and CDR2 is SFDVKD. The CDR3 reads CATSDLAQNEQFF. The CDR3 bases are TGCGCCACCAGTGATTTGGCCCAAAATGAGCAGTTCTTC.

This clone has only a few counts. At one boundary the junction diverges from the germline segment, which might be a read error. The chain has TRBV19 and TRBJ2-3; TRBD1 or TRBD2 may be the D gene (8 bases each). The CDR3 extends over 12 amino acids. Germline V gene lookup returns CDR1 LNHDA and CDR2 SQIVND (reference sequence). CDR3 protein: CATLSGTGTQYF. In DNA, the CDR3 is TGTGCGACTCTTAGCGGGACAGGTACGCAGTATTTT.

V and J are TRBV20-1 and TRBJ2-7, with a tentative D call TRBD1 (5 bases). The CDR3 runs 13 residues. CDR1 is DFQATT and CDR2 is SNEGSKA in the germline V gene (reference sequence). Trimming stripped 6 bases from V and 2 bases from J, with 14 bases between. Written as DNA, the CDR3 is TGCAGTGCCACGGACACCTCAGCCTACGAGCAGTACTTC. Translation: CSATDTSAYEQYF.

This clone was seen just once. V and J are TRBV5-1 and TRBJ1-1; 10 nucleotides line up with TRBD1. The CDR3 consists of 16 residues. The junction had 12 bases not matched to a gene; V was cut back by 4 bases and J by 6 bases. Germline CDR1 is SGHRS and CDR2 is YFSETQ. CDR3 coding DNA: TGCGCCAGCAGCCCCACCCGCGGACAGGGGGAGCCTGAAGCTTTCTTT. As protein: CASSPTRGQGEPEAFF.